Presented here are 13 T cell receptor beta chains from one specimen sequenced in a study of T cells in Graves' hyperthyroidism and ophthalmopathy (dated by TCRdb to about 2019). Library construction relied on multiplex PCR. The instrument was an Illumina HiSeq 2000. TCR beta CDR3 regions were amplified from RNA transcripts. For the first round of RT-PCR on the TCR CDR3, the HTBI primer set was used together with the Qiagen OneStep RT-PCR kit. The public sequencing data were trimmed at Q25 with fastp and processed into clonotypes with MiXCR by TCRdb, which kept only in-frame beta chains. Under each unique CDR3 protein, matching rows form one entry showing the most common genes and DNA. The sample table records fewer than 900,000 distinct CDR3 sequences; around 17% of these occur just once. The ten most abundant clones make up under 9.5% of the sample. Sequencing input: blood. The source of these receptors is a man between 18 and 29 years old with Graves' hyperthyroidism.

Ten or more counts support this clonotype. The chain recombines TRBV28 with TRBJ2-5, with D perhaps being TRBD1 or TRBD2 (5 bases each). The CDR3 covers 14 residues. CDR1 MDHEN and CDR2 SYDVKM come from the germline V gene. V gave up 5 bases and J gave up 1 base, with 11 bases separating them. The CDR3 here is CASSVQGRQETQYF. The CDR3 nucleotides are TGTGCCAGCAGTGTCCAGGGACGCCAAGAGACCCAGTACTTC.

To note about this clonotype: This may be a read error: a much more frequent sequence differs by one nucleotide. The CDR3, as DNA: TGTGCCAGCACGACAACAGGGGGCGAGGAAGAACTGTTTTTT. It codes for CASTTTGGEEELFF. The chain links TRBV28 to TRBJ1-4; the match to TRBD1 covers 9 bases. J was trimmed by 12 bases and V by 7 bases; bases with no gene match: 12. Looked up from germline, CDR1 is MDHEN and CDR2 is SYDVKM. The CDR3 totals 14 residues.

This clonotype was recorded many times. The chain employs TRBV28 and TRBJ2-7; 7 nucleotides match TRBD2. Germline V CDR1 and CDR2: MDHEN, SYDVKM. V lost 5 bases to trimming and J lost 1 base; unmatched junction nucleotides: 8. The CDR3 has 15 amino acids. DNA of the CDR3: TGTGCCAGCAGTCTCCTCCGCGGGAGATCCTACGAGCAGTACTTC. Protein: CASSLLRGRSYEQYF.

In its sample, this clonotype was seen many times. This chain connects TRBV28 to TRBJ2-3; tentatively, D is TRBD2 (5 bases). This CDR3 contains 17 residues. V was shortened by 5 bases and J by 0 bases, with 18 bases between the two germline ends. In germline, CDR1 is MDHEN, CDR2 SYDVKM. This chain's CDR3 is CASSPPASRTSTDTQYF. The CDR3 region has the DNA TGTGCCAGCAGTCCCCCGGCTAGCCGCACTAGCACAGATACGCAGTATTTT.

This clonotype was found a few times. The CDR3 loop reads CASSLNPGNTEAFF. In nucleotides, the CDR3 is TGTGCCAGCAGTTTAAACCCCGGGAACACTGAAGCTTTCTTT. V and J are TRBV28 and TRBJ1-1; unclear D gene. Germline assignment: CDR1 MDHEN and CDR2 SYDVKM. The CDR3 is made up of 14 amino acids. V lost 2 bases, J lost 1 base, and 8 bases lay in between. Full variable domain (rest looked up from reference TRBV28 and TRBJ1-1): DVKVTQSSRYLVKRTGEKVFLECVQDMDHENMFWYRQDPGLGLRLIYFSYDVKMKEKGDIPEGYSVSREKKERFSLILESASTNQTSMYLCASSLNPGNTEAFFGQGTRLTVV.

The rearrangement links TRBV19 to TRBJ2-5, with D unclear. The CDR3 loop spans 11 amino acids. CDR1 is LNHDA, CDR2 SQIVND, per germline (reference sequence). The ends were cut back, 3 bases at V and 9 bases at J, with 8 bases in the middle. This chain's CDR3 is CASSIICAQYF. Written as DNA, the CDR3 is TGTGCCAGTAGTATTATCTGCGCCCAGTACTTC.

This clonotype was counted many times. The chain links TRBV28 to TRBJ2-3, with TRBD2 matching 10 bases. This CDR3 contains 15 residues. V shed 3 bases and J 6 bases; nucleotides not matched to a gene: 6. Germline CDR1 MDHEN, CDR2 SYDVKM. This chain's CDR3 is CASSLGLAMTDTQYF. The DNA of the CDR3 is TGTGCCAGCAGTTTGGGACTAGCGATGACGGATACGCAGTATTTT. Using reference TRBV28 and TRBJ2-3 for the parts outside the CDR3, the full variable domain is DVKVTQSSRYLVKRTGEKVFLECVQDMDHENMFWYRQDPGLGLRLIYFSYDVKMKEKGDIPEGYSVSREKKERFSLILESASTNQTSMYLCASSLGLAMTDTQYFGPGTRLTVL.

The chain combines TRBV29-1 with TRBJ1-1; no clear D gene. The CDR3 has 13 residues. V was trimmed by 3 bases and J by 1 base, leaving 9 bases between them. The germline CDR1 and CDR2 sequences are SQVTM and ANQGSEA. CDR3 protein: CSVENRGNTEAFF. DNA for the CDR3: TGCAGCGTTGAGAACCGGGGGAACACTGAAGCTTTCTTT.

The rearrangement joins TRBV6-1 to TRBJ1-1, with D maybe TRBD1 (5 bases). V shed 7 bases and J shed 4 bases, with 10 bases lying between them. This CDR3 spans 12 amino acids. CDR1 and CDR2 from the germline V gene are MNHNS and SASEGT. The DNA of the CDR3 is TGTGCCAGCACCATGGGGGGCACTGAAGCTTTCTTT. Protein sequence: CASTMGGTEAFF.

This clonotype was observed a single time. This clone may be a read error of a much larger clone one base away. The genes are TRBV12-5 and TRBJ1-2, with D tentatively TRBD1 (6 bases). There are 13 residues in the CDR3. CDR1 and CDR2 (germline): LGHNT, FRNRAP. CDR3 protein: CASGWRQAYGYSF. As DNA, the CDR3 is TGTGCTAGTGGTTGGAGACAGGCGTATGGCTACAGCTTC.

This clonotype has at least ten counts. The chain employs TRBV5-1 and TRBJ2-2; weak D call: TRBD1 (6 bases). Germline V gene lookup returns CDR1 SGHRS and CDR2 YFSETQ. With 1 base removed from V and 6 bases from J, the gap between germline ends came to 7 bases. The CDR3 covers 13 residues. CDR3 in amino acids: CASSLQGSGELFF. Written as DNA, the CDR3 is TGCGCCAGCAGCTTGCAGGGGTCCGGGGAGCTGTTTTTT.

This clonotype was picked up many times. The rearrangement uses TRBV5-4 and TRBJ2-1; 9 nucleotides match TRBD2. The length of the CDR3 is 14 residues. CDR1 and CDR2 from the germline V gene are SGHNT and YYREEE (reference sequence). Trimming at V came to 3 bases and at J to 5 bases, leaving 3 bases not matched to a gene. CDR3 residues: CASSWRLADNEQFF. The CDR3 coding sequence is TGTGCCAGCAGCTGGAGACTAGCGGACAATGAGCAGTTCTTC.

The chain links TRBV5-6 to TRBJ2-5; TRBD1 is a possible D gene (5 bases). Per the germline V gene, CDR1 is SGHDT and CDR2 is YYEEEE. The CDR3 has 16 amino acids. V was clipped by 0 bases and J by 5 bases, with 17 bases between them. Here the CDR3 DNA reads TGTGCCAGCAGCTTGGAATACGCAGGGTTAAAGGAGACCCAGTACTTC. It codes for CASSLEYAGLKETQYF.